This TCR beta chain was identified in a study of T cell responses to AZD1222 COVID-19 vaccine. Sequencing used immunoSEQ multiplex PCR; TCRdb keeps in-frame clones, though not all of them. The top ten clones hold 2.5% to 3.5% of a sample with about 140,000 clones, around 92% of them seen once. Germline-derived CDR1 and CDR2 are SGDLS and YYNGEE. This CDR3 region has 13 residues. J was trimmed by 6 bases and V by 3 bases; bases with no gene match: 4. Sequencing used peripheral blood, obtained on day 0 of AZD1222 vaccination. The clonotype comes from an adult in good health. This chain joins TRBV9 and TRBJ1-2; TRBD1 aligns across 8 bases. CDR3 amino acids: CASSGPGGNGYTF. DNA of the CDR3: TGTGCCAGCAGCGGCCCAGGGGGCAATGGCTACACCTTC.